Shown below are 30 T cell receptor beta chains from a single sample sequenced in a study of shared clonotypes between healthy human individuals. Some clones are missing from TCRdb's copy, which holds only in-frame ones; the method was immunoSEQ multiplex PCR. The sample consists of a few hundred thousand clones, around 70% of them appearing once. Sequencing was performed on memory CD4+ T cells sorted from blood. Noted subset: CD45RA-negative fraction. The receptors derive from a man younger than 45 in good health.

The CDR3 sequence is CASSAAGGEGTGELFF. The CDR3 DNA reads TGCGCCAGCAGTGCAGCGGGAGGGGAAGGCACCGGGGAGCTGTTTTTT. The chain recombines TRBV10-1 with TRBJ2-2; 10 bases line up with TRBD2. V gave up 4 bases and J gave up 4 bases; unmatched junction bases: 6. The germline V gene has CDR1 WNHNN and CDR2 SYGVQD (reference sequence). The CDR3 runs 16 residues.

The chain carries TRBV25-1 and TRBJ2-1; tentatively, D is TRBD1 (6 bases). Trimming took 7 bases from V and 4 from J, leaving 11 bases between them. Per germline, CDR1 MGHDK and CDR2 SYGVNS. The CDR3 has 13 residues. The CDR3 DNA reads TGTGCCAGCATGGGGGCTAGTTACAATGAGCAGTTCTTC. This codes for CASMGASYNEQFF.

The chain combines TRBV14 with TRBJ2-3; the match to TRBD1 covers 9 bases. This CDR3 has 16 residues. CDR1 SGHDN and CDR2 FVKESK come from the germline V gene. The junction had 2 bases not matched to a gene; V was cut back by 1 base and J by 0 bases. This CDR3 is CASSQGGTGSTDTQYF. CDR3 DNA sequence: TGTGCCAGCAGCCAAGGTGGGACAGGGAGCACAGATACGCAGTATTTT.

This rearrangement joins TRBV7-9 to TRBJ2-7, with TRBD2 as a possible D gene (6 bases). Germline values: CDR1 SEHNR, CDR2 FQNEAQ (reference sequence). The CDR3 is 14 residues long. With 4 bases removed from V and 5 bases from J, the gap between germline ends came to 15 bases. In DNA form, the CDR3 reads TGTGCCAGCAGCTCCCGGGACTTCTATGACGAGCAGTACTTC. This translates into CASSSRDFYDEQYF.

This clone has a handful of counts. The J gene is TRBJ2-5, the V gene TRBV4-1; 10 nucleotides line up with TRBD2. The CDR3 loop spans 17 amino acids. The J segment lost 3 bases and the V segment lost 2 bases, leaving 9 bases of the junction unmatched. Germline V gene data show CDR1 as MGHRA and CDR2 as YSYEKL. This CDR3 is CASSQPIGLADEETQYF. The CDR3 coding sequence is TGCGCCAGCAGCCAACCCATCGGACTAGCGGATGAAGAGACCCAGTACTTC.

With respect to this clone: A read error may account for a junction end that differs from germline. The chain carries TRBV2 and TRBJ2-5, with D perhaps matching TRBD2 (6 bases). Germline V gene data show CDR1 as SNHLY and CDR2 as FYNNEI. The CDR3 sequence is 13 residues long. The CDR3: CASTSLPGDVRHF. The CDR3 region has the DNA TGTGCCAGCACTTCCCTTCCGGGGGATGTCAGGCACTTC. Full variable domain (rest looked up from reference TRBV2 and TRBJ2-5): EPEVTQTPSHQVTQMGQEVILRCVPISNHLYFYWYRQILGQKVEFLVSFYNNEISEKSEIFDDQFSVERPDGSNFTLKIRSTKLEDSAMYFCASTSLPGDVRHFGPGTRLLVL.

This clone has ten or more counts. The V and J genes are TRBV28 and TRBJ2-5, with 8 bases matching TRBD1. CDR3 length equals 16 residues. Trimming at V came to 3 bases and at J to 2 bases, leaving 8 bases not matched to a gene. Germline CDR1 reads MDHEN; CDR2 reads SYDVKM. The CDR3: CASSFPVRTGQETQYF. CDR3 nucleotide sequence: TGTGCCAGCAGTTTCCCCGTCCGGACAGGGCAAGAGACCCAGTACTTC.

The chain recombines TRBV5-1 with TRBJ2-5; D unclear. Germline CDR1 SGHRS, CDR2 YFSETQ. The CDR3 is 12 amino acids. The germline V and J ends were trimmed by 1 base and 4 bases, with 5 bases remaining between them. The chain's CDR3 is CASSLFGETQYF. The CDR3 DNA is TGCGCCAGCAGCTTGTTCGGAGAGACCCAGTACTTC.

V and J are TRBV2 and TRBJ1-2; 7 bases are a match to TRBD1. Germline trimming cut 3 bases from V and 5 bases from J; bases unmatched to any gene: 9. Germline V CDR1 and CDR2: SNHLY, FYNNEI. CDR3 length: 15 residues. The CDR3 loop is CASSESTGNGYGYTF. The CDR3 DNA follows: TGTGCCAGCAGTGAGTCGACAGGGAATGGGTATGGCTACACCTTC.

Details on this clone: Since a much larger clone is just one base distant, this may be a read error. The chain uses TRBV5-1 and TRBJ1-1, with D possibly matching TRBD1 (6 bases). The CDR3 extends over 14 amino acids. The germline V gene has CDR1 SGHRS and CDR2 YFSETQ. The CDR3 here is CAGSSPGAMTEAFF. As DNA, the CDR3 is TGCGCCGGCAGCTCTCCAGGGGCTATGACTGAAGCTTTCTTT. Full variable domain (outside the CDR3, taken from reference TRBV5-1 and TRBJ1-1): KAGVTQTPRYLIKTRGQQVTLSCSPISGHRSVSWYQQTPGQGLQFLFEYFSETQRNKGNFPGRFSGRQFSNSRSEMNVSTLELGDSALYLCAGSSPGAMTEAFFGQGTRLTVV.

This clone was counted once. V and J are TRBV11-2 and TRBJ2-7, with TRBD1 matching 7 bases. J was trimmed by 3 bases and V by 3 bases; bases with no gene match: 8. Germline V gene lookup returns CDR1 SGHAT and CDR2 FQNNGV. The CDR3 contains 15 residues. This chain's CDR3 is CASSFSGTEFYEQYF. CDR3 nucleotide sequence: TGTGCCAGCAGCTTCTCCGGGACAGAATTCTACGAGCAGTACTTC. The complete variable domain, with remaining parts taken from reference TRBV11-2 and TRBJ2-7, reads EAGVAQSPRYKIIEKRQSVAFWCNPISGHATLYWYQQILGQGPKLLIQFQNNGVVDDSQLPKDRFSAERLKGVDSTLKIQPAKLEDSAVYLCASSFSGTEFYEQYFGPGTRLTVT.

The chain carries TRBV4-1 and TRBJ1-2; no definite D call. The germline gives CDR1 MGHRA, CDR2 YSYEKL. The V and J ends lost 1 base and 3 bases respectively, with 15 bases between them. CDR3 length: 16 residues. CDR3 DNA: TGCGCCAGCAGCCAAGCCCTGGCAGTGCGCTACTATGGCTACACCTTC. This translates into CASSQALAVRYYGYTF.

The chain links TRBV25-1 to TRBJ2-1, with 7 positions matching TRBD1. The ends lost 2 bases at V and 4 bases at J; junction bases unmatched: 11. The germline gives CDR1 MGHDK, CDR2 SYGVNS. The CDR3 extends over 17 amino acids. CDR3 coding DNA: TGTGCCAGCAGTGAAAATTCGGCGACAGGGTTTTACAATGAGCAGTTCTTC. Its protein product is CASSENSATGFYNEQFF.

The genes are TRBV2 and TRBJ2-7, with TRBD1 matching over 9 bases. The V gene end was trimmed by 7 bases and the J gene end by 3 bases; junction bases not matched to a gene: 4. The CDR3 loop spans 13 amino acids. Germline V lookup: CDR1 SNHLY, CDR2 FYNNEI. CDR3 amino acids: CASKPGQGYEQYF. The CDR3 region has the DNA TGTGCCAGCAAACCGGGACAGGGCTACGAGCAGTACTTC.

This chain uses TRBV2 with TRBJ1-1; 10 positions agree with TRBD1. Per the germline V gene, CDR1 is SNHLY and CDR2 is FYNNEI. The ends lost 2 bases at V and 0 bases at J; junction bases unmatched: 9. This CDR3 comprises 18 residues. The CDR3 DNA reads as TGTGCCAGCAGTGAAACAAGGACAGGGGGGTTCATGAACACTGAAGCTTTCTTT. Translating gives CASSETRTGGFMNTEAFF.

The chain carries TRBV2 and TRBJ1-1; TRBD1 might be the D (5 bases). The germline V and J ends were trimmed by 6 bases and 1 base, with 6 bases remaining between them. Germline V gives CDR1 SNHLY, CDR2 FYNNEI. CDR3 length: 12 amino acids. The CDR3 spells CASRRGNTEAFF. The CDR3 coding sequence is TGTGCCAGCAGGAGGGGGAACACTGAAGCTTTCTTT. Combining the CDR3 with reference TRBV2 and TRBJ1-1 gives the whole variable domain EPEVTQTPSHQVTQMGQEVILRCVPISNHLYFYWYRQILGQKVEFLVSFYNNEISEKSEIFDDQFSVERPDGSNFTLKIRSTKLEDSAMYFCASRRGNTEAFFGQGTRLTVV.

This chain uses TRBV18 with TRBJ2-3; 8 nucleotides line up with TRBD1. Germline CDR1 KGHSH, CDR2 LQKENI. This CDR3 comprises 16 residues. Unmatched junction bases numbered 10, after V lost 3 bases and J lost 5 bases. CDR3 coding DNA: TGTGCCAGCTCACCCCCGGGAGCAGGGGGCATAGATACGCAGTATTTT. Amino acid sequence: CASSPPGAGGIDTQYF.

The J gene is TRBJ1-2, the V gene TRBV29-1; 9 positions match TRBD1. Trimming removed 7 bases from V and 2 bases from J; junction bases left unmatched: 11. CDR3 length: 15 residues. Germline values: CDR1 SQVTM, CDR2 ANQGSEA. CDR3: CSAYEGGQGNYGYTF. The CDR3 bases are TGCAGCGCCTACGAGGGAGGACAGGGGAACTATGGCTACACCTTC.

This clone was observed once. This chain links TRBV19 with TRBJ1-1; possibly TRBD1 for D (5 bases). V lost 5 bases, J lost 4 bases, and 11 bases lay in between. CDR3 length: 13 residues. Germline loops: CDR1 LNHDA, CDR2 SQIVND (reference sequence). CDR3 in amino acids: CASSLTATTEAFF. The CDR3 DNA sequence: TGTGCCAGTAGTTTGACAGCGACCACTGAAGCTTTCTTT.

The chain couples TRBV5-4 to TRBJ2-7, with no clear D. Trimming took off 4 bases at V and 0 bases at J, with 14 bases between the two ends. Germline V gives CDR1 SGHNT, CDR2 YYREEE (reference sequence). The CDR3 spans 15 residues. The CDR3 is CASSDARMSSYEQYF. DNA of the CDR3: TGTGCCAGCAGCGATGCCAGGATGAGCTCCTACGAGCAGTACTTC.

The chain uses TRBV30 and TRBJ2-1; 9 bases map to TRBD2. Germline-derived CDR1 and CDR2 are GTSNPN and SVGIG (reference sequence). This CDR3 has 17 amino acids. Trimming at V came to 4 bases and at J to 0 bases, leaving 10 bases not matched to a gene. CDR3: CAWIGGSGGSSYNEQFF. The CDR3 region has the DNA TGTGCCTGGATAGGGGGGAGCGGGGGGAGCTCCTACAATGAGCAGTTCTTC.

This chain links TRBV27 with TRBJ2-1, with D tentatively TRBD2 (5 bases). The length of the CDR3 is 16 residues. V lost 5 bases and J 4 bases, leaving 18 bases between the germline ends. Per germline, CDR1 MNHEY and CDR2 SMNVEV (reference sequence). The CDR3 protein is CASSPEGSRVYNEQFF. The CDR3 coding sequence is TGTGCCAGCAGTCCCGAGGGTTCCCGGGTTTACAATGAGCAGTTCTTC.

This clone was detected a few times. The rearrangement links TRBV5-8 to TRBJ2-3; D remains ambiguous. Germline V CDR1 and CDR2: SGHTS, YDEGEE. There are 15 residues in the CDR3. V dropped 0 bases and J dropped 2 bases, with 10 bases sitting between them. CDR3 protein: CASSLGQTSTDTQYF. The CDR3 DNA reads as TGTGCCAGCAGCTTGGGGCAGACTTCCACAGATACGCAGTATTTT.

This clone was seen a few times. Distinct nucleotide sequences in the sample also encode this CDR3. The genes are TRBV4-3 and TRBJ2-7; D is unclear. The CDR3 has 14 residues. Germline CDR1 and CDR2: LGHNA and YSLEER. V lost 0 bases to trimming and J lost 1 base, with 7 bases between them. CDR3 coding DNA: TGCGCCAGCAGCCAAGATCCCACATCCTACGAGCAGTACTTC. Translated: CASSQDPTSYEQYF.

V and J are TRBV12-2 and TRBJ2-7; the DNA was not used to check the table's D call, TRBD2. TRBV12-2 is reported as a pseudogene. This CDR3 spans 15 amino acids. CDR3 bases: TGTGCAAGTCGCTTACGGCGGGAGCGGCGCTACGAGCAGTACTTC. This translates into CASRLRRERRYEQYF.

This clone was recorded once. The chain has TRBV9 and TRBJ2-7, with a possible D match to TRBD1 (6 bases). With 0 bases removed from V and 5 bases from J, the gap between germline ends came to 21 bases. CDR1 and CDR2 (germline): SGDLS, YYNGEE. The CDR3 totals 17 residues. The CDR3 sequence: CASSVGPGHDNYNEQYF. The DNA for the CDR3 is TGTGCCAGCAGCGTAGGCCCGGGACATGATAACTACAACGAGCAGTACTTC.

This chain links TRBV28 with TRBJ2-2, with 7 bases lining up with TRBD1. The germline V gene has CDR1 MDHEN and CDR2 SYDVKM. The CDR3 spans 15 residues. J gave up 5 bases and V 3 bases, and 6 bases lay outside the gene matches. CDR3 loop: CASSFPGTVTGELFF. In nucleotides, the CDR3 is TGTGCCAGCAGTTTCCCCGGGACAGTGACCGGGGAGCTGTTTTTT.

The chain has TRBV19 and TRBJ2-7; 11 nucleotides align to TRBD1. The length of the CDR3 is 15 residues. J gave up 2 bases and V 5 bases, and 5 bases lay outside the gene matches. Germline lookup yields CDR1 LNHDA and CDR2 SQIVND (reference sequence). The CDR3 coding sequence is TGTGCCAGTAGTGTCGGGGACAGGGGGACCTACGAGCAGTACTTC. Translating it yields CASSVGDRGTYEQYF.

Turning to this clone: This CDR3 is also generated by other DNA sequences in the sample. The rearrangement joins TRBV18 to TRBJ2-1; tentatively, D is TRBD1 (6 bases). CDR1 is KGHSH, CDR2 LQKENI, per germline. The CDR3 consists of 15 residues. Trimming removed 2 bases from V and 4 bases from J, with 12 bases in between. CDR3 region: CASSPEGDPYNEQFF. Written as DNA, the CDR3 is TGTGCCAGCTCACCAGAGGGGGACCCGTACAATGAGCAGTTCTTC. Full variable domain (outside the CDR3, taken from reference TRBV18 and TRBJ2-1): NAGVMQNPRHLVRRRGQEARLRCSPMKGHSHVYWYRQLPEEGLKFMVYLQKENIIDESGMPKERFSAEFPKEGPSILRIQQVVRGDSAAYFCASSPEGDPYNEQFFGPGTRLTVL.

V is TRBV20-1 and J is TRBJ2-3; D unresolved. Per the germline V gene, CDR1 is DFQATT and CDR2 is SNEGSKA (reference sequence). Between the trimmed V and J ends, which lost 6 bases and 7 bases, there was a span of 11 bases. This CDR3 is 11 amino acids long. CDR3 bases: TGCAGTGCAAAGGCCCACAATACGCAGTATTTT. Translated, it gives CSAKAHNTQYF.